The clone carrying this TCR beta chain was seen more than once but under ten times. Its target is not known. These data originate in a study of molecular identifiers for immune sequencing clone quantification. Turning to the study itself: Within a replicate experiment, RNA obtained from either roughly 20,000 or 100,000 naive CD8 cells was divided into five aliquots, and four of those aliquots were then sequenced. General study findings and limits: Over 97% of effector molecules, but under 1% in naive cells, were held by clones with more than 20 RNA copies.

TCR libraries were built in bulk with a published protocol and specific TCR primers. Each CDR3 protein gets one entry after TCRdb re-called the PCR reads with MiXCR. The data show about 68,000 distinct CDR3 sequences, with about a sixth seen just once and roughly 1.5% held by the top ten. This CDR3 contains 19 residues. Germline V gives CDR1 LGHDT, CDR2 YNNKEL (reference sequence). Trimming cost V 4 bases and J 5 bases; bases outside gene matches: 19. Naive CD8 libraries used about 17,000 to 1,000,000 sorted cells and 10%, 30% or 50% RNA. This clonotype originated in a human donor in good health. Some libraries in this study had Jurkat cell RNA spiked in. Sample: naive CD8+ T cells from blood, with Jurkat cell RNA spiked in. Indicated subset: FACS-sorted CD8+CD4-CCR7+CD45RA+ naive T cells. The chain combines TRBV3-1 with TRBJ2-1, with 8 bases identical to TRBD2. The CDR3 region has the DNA TGTGCCAGCAGCCCTTCAATTAGCGGGGACTACGGCCCGCACAATGAGCAGTTCTTC. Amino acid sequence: CASSPSISGDYGPHNEQFF.